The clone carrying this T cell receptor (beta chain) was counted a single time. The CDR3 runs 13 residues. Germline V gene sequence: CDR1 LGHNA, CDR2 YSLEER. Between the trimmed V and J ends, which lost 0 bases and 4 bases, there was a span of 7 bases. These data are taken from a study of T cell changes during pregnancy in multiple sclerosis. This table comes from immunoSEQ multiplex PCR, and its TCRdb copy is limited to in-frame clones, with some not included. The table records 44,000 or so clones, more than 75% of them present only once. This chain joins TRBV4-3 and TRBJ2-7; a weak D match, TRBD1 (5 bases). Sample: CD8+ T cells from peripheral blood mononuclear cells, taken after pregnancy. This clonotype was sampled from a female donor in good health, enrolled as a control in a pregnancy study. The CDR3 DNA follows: TGCGCCAGCAGCCAAGAAACAGGTTACGAGCAGTACTTC. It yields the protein CASSQETGYEQYF.